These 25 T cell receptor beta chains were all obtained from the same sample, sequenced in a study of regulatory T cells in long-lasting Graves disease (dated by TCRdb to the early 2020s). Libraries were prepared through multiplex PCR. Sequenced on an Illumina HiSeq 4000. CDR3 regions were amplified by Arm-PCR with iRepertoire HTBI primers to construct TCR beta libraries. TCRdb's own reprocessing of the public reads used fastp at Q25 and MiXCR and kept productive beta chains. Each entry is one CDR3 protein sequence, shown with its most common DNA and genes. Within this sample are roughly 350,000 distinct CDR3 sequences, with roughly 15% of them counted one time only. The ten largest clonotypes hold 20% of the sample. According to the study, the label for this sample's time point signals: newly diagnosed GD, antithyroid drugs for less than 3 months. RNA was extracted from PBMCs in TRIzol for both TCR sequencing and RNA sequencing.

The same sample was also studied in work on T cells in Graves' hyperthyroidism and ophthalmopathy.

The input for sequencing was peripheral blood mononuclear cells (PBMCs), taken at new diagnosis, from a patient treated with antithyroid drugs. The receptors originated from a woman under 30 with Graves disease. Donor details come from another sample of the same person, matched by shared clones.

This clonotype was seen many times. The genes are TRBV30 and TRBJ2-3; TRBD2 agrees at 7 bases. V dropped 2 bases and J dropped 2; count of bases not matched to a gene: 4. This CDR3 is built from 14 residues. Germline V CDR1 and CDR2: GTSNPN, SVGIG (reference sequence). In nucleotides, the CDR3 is TGTGCCTGGAGTCAGGGACTACTCACAGATACGCAGTATTTT. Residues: CAWSQGLLTDTQYF. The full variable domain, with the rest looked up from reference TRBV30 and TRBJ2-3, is SQTIHQWPATLVQPVGSPLSLECTVEGTSNPNLYWYRQAAGRGLQLLFYSVGIGQISSEVPQNLSASRPQDRQFILSSKKLLLSDSGFYLCAWSQGLLTDTQYFGPGTRLTVL.

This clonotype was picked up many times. For the CDR3, the DNA is TGTGCCAGCAGCCATAGGGGGGGACAGGGATACAATGAGCAGTTCTTC. Protein product: CASSHRGGQGYNEQFF. The V and J genes are TRBV3-1 and TRBJ2-1; TRBD1 matches at 9 bases. The CDR3 runs to 16 residues. Germline-derived CDR1 and CDR2 are LGHDT and YNNKEL (reference sequence). With V trimmed by 3 bases and J by 4 bases, 7 bases remained unmatched.

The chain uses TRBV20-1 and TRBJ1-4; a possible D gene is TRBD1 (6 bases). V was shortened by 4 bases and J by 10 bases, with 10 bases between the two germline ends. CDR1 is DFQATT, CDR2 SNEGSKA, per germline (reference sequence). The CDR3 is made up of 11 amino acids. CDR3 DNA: TGCAGTGCTAACAGGGCCGGAAAACTGTTTTTT. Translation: CSANRAGKLFF.

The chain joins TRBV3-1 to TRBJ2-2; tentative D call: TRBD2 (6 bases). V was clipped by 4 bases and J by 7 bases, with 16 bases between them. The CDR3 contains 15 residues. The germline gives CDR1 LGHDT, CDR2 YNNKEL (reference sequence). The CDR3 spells CASSRAGSGVGELFF. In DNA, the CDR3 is TGTGCCAGCAGCCGGGCCGGGAGTGGAGTCGGGGAGCTGTTTTTT.

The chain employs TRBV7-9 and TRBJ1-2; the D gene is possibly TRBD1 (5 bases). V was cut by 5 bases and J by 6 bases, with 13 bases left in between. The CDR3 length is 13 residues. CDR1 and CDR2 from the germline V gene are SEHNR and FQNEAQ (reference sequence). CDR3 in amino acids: CASSLRDGNGYTF. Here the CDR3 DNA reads TGTGCCAGCAGCCTCCGGGACGGAAATGGCTACACCTTC.

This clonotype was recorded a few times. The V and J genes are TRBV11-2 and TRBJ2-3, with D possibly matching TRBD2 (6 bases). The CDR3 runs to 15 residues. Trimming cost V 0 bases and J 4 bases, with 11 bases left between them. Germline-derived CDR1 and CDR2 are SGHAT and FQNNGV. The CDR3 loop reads CASSLDWRAADTQYF. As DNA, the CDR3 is TGTGCCAGCAGCTTAGATTGGAGGGCCGCAGATACGCAGTATTTT.

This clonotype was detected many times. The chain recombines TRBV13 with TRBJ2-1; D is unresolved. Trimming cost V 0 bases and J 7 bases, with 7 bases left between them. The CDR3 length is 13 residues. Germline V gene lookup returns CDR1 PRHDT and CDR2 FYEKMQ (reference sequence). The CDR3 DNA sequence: TGTGCCAGCAGCTTAGGAGGGCGGAATGAGCAGTTCTTC. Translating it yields CASSLGGRNEQFF.

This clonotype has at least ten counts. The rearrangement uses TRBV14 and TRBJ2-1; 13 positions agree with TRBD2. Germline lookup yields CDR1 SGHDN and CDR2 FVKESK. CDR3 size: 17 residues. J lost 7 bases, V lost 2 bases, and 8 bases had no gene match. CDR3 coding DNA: TGTGCCAGCAGCCAACTACCGGGACTAGCGGGAACGAATGAGCAGTTCTTC. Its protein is CASSQLPGLAGTNEQFF.

Written as DNA, the CDR3 is TGCGCCAGCAGGAGCCCCTTTTATGAGAGGTCCAAATCCTACGAGCAGTACTTC. Encoded protein: CASRSPFYERSKSYEQYF. The chain joins TRBV10-1 to TRBJ2-7; D remains ambiguous. This CDR3 spans 18 amino acids. The germline gives CDR1 WNHNN, CDR2 SYGVQD (reference sequence). The V and J ends lost 6 bases and 1 base respectively, with 25 bases between them.

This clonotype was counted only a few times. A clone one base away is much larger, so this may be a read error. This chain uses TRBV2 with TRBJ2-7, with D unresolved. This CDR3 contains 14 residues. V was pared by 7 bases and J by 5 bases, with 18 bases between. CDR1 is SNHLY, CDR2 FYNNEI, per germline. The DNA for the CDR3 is TGTGCCAGCACCACGGCAGCCTCGTCCGACGAGCAGTACTTC. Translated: CASTTAASSDEQYF. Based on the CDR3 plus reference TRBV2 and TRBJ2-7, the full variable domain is EPEVTQTPSHQVTQMGQEVILRCVPISNHLYFYWYRQILGQKVEFLVSFYNNEISEKSEIFDDQFSVERPDGSNFTLKIRSTKLEDSAMYFCASTTAASSDEQYFGPGTRLTVT.

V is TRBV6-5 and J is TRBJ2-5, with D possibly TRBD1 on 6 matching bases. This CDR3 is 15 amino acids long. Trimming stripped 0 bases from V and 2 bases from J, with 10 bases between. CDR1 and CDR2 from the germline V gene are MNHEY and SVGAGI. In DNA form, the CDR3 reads TGTGCCAGCAGTTACTCGGGACAAAAACAAGAGACCCAGTACTTC. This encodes CASSYSGQKQETQYF.

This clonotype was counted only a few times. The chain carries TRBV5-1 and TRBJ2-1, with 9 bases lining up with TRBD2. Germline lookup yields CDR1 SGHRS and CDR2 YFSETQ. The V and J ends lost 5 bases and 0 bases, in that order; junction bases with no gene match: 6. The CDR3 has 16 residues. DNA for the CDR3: TGCGCCAGCAGAGCGCGCGGGAGGGGCTCCTACAATGAGCAGTTCTTC. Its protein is CASRARGRGSYNEQFF.

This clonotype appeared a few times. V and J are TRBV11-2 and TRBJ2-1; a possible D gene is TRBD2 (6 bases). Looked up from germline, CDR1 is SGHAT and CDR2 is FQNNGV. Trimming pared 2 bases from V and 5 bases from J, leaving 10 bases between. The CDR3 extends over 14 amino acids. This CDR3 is CASSLLARDNEQFF. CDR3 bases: TGTGCCAGCAGCTTACTAGCGAGAGACAATGAGCAGTTCTTC.

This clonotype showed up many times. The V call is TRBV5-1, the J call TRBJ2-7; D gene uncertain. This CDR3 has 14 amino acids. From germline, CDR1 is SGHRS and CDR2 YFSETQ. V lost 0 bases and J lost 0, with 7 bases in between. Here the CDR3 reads CASSLAGFSYEQYF. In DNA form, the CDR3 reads TGCGCCAGCAGCTTGGCCGGATTCTCCTACGAGCAGTACTTC.

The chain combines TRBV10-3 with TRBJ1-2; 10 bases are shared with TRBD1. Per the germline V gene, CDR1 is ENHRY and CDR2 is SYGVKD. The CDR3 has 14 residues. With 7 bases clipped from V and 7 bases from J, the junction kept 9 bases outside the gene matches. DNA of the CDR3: TGTGCCATCACCTTTGGACAGGGGGATTCTGGCTACACCTTC. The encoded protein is CAITFGQGDSGYTF.

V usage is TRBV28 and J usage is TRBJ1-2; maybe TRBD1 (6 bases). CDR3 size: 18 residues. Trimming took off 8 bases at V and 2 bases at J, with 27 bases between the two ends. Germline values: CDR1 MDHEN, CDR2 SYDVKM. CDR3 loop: CASRVGHGSRGENYGYTF. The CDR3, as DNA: TGTGCCAGCCGGGTGGGACATGGTTCAAGGGGAGAGAACTATGGCTACACCTTC.

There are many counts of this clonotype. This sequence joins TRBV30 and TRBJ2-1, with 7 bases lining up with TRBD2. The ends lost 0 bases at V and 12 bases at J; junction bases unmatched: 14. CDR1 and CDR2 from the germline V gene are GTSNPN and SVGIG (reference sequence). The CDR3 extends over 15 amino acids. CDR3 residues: CAWSVSAGVGGVQFF. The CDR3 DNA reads TGTGCCTGGAGTGTATCGGCGGGAGTGGGAGGGGTGCAGTTCTTC.

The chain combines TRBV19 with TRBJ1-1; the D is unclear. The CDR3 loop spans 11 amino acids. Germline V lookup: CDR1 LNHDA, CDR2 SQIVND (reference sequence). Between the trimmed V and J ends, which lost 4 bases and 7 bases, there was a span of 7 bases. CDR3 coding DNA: TGTGCCAGTAGTACCTCGGGTGAAGCTTTCTTT. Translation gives CASSTSGEAFF.

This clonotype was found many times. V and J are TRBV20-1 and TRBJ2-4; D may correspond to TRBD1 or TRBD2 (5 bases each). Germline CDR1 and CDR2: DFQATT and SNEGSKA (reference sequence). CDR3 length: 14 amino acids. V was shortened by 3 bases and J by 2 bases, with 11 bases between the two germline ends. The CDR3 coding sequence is TGCAGTGCTAGGACCTTGGGACCCAAAAACATTCAGTACTTC. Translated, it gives CSARTLGPKNIQYF.

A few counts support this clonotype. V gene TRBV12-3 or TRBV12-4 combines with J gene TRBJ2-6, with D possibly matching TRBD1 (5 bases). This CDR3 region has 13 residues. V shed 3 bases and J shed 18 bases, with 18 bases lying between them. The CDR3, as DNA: TGTGCCAGCAGTTTCCTTGCTGCTCGACAGCAGACTTTC. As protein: CASSFLAARQQTF.

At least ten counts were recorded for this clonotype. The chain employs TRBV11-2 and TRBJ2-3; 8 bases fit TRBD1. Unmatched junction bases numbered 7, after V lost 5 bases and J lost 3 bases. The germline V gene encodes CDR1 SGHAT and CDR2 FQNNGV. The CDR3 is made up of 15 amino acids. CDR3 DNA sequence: TGTGCCAGCAGCCCGACAGGGGTGAGGACAGATACGCAGTATTTT. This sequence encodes CASSPTGVRTDTQYF.

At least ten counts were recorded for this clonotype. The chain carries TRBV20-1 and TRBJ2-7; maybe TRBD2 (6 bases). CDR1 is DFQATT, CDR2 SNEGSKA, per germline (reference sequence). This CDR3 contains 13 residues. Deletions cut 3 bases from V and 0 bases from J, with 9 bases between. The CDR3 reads CSARTRSSYEQYF. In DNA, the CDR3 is TGCAGTGCTAGGACTAGGAGCTCCTACGAGCAGTACTTC.

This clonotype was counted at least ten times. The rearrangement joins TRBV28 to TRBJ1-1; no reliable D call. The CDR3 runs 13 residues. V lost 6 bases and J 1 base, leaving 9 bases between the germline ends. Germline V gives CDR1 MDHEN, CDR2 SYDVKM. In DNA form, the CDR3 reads TGTGCCAGCAGCTTACAAGAGAACACTGAAGCTTTCTTT. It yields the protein CASSLQENTEAFF.

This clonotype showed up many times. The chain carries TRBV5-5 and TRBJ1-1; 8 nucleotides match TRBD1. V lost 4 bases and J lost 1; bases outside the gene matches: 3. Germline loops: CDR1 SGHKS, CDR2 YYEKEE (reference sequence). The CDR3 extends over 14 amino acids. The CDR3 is CASSPGGPNTEAFF. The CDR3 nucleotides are TGTGCCAGCAGCCCAGGGGGCCCGAACACTGAAGCTTTCTTT.

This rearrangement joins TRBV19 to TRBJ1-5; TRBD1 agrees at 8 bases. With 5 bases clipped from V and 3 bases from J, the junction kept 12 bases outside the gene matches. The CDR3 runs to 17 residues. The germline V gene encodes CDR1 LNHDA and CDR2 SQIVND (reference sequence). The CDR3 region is CASSLQGALISNQPQHF. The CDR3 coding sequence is TGTGCCAGTAGTCTCCAGGGGGCTCTGATATCCAATCAGCCCCAGCATTTT. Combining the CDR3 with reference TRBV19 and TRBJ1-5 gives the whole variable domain DGGITQSPKYLFRKEGQNVTLSCEQNLNHDAMYWYRQDPGQGLRLIYYSQIVNDFQKGDIAEGYSVSREKKESFPLTVTSAQKNPTAFYLCASSLQGALISNQPQHFGDGTRLSIL.